This T cell receptor (beta chain) was recorded in a study of control samples from healthy donors and cancer patients. Sequencing was performed with immunoSEQ multiplex PCR; in TCRdb, only in-frame clones are kept and a portion is missing. The repertoire holds around 94,000 clones, about 91% seen once, with 2% to 3% in the top ten. With regard to this clone: The same CDR3 is also encoded by other DNA sequences in this sample.

The CDR3 has 13 amino acids. V shed 5 bases, J shed 4 bases, and the junction held 3 bases outside the gene matches. This clonotype originated in a woman aged 18-30 years in good health. The chain has TRBV12-3 or TRBV12-4 and TRBJ2-3, with 7 bases that match TRBD2. Sequences were obtained from blood. Here the CDR3 DNA reads TGTGCCAGCAGTCAGGGAGGGGCAGATACGCAGTATTTT. It is translated as CASSQGGADTQYF.